This TCR beta chain is from a study of vaccination effects on CD4 cells after COVID-19. Broader study findings: Clones from infection and from vaccination both contracted markedly late after vaccination. Following vaccination, convalescents' spike-reactive clones were mostly new ones induced by the vaccine.

As to this clone: What it binds is unknown.

Isolation of CD4+ T cells took place after less than twelve days of culture. A positive SARS-CoV-2 PCR test fell between March and December 2020. Participants each got two BNT162b2 or mRNA-1273 vaccine doses. Sequencing was performed with immunoSEQ multiplex PCR; in TCRdb, only in-frame clones are kept and a portion is missing. The sample consists of tens of thousands of clones, around 70% of them appearing once. Germline CDR1 is SGHTA and CDR2 is FQGNSA. V trimming: 5 bases; J trimming: 5 bases; junction bases outside the gene matches: 8. This CDR3 is 16 amino acids long. Sample: CD4+ T cells from PBMCs cultured without peptide, taken after COVID-19 vaccination. The clonotype was recovered from a human donor who had a prior SARS-CoV-2 infection. The genes are TRBV7-2 and TRBJ2-3, with 12 positions matching TRBD2. The CDR3: CASSTEGLAGKDTQYF. Here the CDR3 DNA reads TGTGCCAGCAGCACGGAAGGACTAGCGGGGAAAGATACGCAGTATTTT. Combining the CDR3 with reference TRBV7-2 and TRBJ2-3 gives the whole variable domain GAGVSQSPSNKVTEKGKDVELRCDPISGHTALYWYRQSLGQGLEFLIYFQGNSAPDKSGLPSDRFSAERTGGSVSTLTIQRTQQEDSAVYLCASSTEGLAGKDTQYFGPGTRLTVL.